One and the same sample provided the 20 T cell receptor beta chains below, sequenced in a study of T cell changes during pregnancy in multiple sclerosis. Here immunoSEQ multiplex PCR was the method, and the copy in TCRdb shows in-frame clones only, minus some. The table has around 52,000 clones, approximately 90% seen once. Sequences were obtained from peripheral blood from another person, used as feeder cells. The receptor set was obtained from a human donor whose cells served as feeder cells for cultures in a pregnancy study.

V usage is TRBV7-2 and J usage is TRBJ1-5, with 10 positions matching TRBD1. CDR3 length: 16 residues. Germline V CDR1 and CDR2: SGHTA, FQGNSA. V lost 4 bases and J lost 4; bases outside the gene matches: 7. This CDR3 reads CASSSSGTGANQPQHF. Written as DNA, the CDR3 is TGTGCCAGCAGCTCATCCGGGACAGGGGCTAATCAGCCCCAGCATTTT.

The V and J genes are TRBV7-9 and TRBJ2-2; D may match TRBD1 or TRBD2 (5 bases each). The CDR3 length is 13 residues. CDR1 and CDR2 from the germline V gene are SEHNR and FQNEAQ (reference sequence). V was trimmed by 1 base and J by 6 bases, leaving 6 bases between them. CDR3 DNA: TGTGCCAGCAGCTTAGAGGGACCCGGGGAGCTGTTTTTT. Translated, it gives CASSLEGPGELFF.

This chain uses TRBV30 with TRBJ1-2; D not resolved. V was trimmed by 2 bases and J by 8 bases, leaving 12 bases between them. The CDR3 runs to 12 residues. Germline loops: CDR1 GTSNPN, CDR2 SVGIG (reference sequence). CDR3 DNA: TGTGCCTGGAGTCTGATCAACGGGGGCTACACCTTC. Its translation is CAWSLINGGYTF.

This chain links TRBV4-3 with TRBJ2-7; TRBD2 might be the D (6 bases). Deletions cut 3 bases from V and 2 bases from J, with 14 bases between. The CDR3 extends over 15 amino acids. Looked up from germline, CDR1 is LGHNA and CDR2 is YSLEER. CDR3 coding DNA: TGCGCCAGCAGCCACAGACACCGCGGGACCTACGAGCAGTACTTC. Protein: CASSHRHRGTYEQYF.

This rearrangement joins TRBV6-5 to TRBJ2-2; D might be TRBD1 (6 bases). Trimming removed 3 bases from V and 0 bases from J, with 11 bases in between. This CDR3 has 16 residues. Germline V gene sequence: CDR1 MNHEY, CDR2 SVGAGI. CDR3 residues: CASSYSGQTNTGELFF. For the CDR3, the DNA is TGTGCCAGCAGTTATTCGGGACAAACGAACACCGGGGAGCTGTTTTTT.

The V gene is TRBV6-1, the J gene TRBJ1-3; 11 bases are shared with TRBD1. Germline V gene data show CDR1 as MNHNS and CDR2 as SASEGT. Trimming at V came to 4 bases and at J to 0 bases, leaving 5 bases not matched to a gene. CDR3 length: 17 amino acids. The CDR3 DNA follows: TGTGCCAGCAGTGGGGGACAGGGGGTTCCCTCTGGAAACACCATATATTTT. It translates to CASSGGQGVPSGNTIYF.

This clone came up once. The chain is built from TRBV14 and TRBJ2-5; D call uncertain. V was cut by 1 base and J by 0 bases, with 9 bases left in between. This CDR3 comprises 15 residues. Germline loops: CDR1 SGHDN, CDR2 FVKESK. The CDR3 DNA follows: TGTGCCAGCAGCCAAGTGTATGGGGACCAAGAGACCCAGTACTTC. As protein: CASSQVYGDQETQYF.

The V and J genes are TRBV5-1 and TRBJ2-5, with 7 bases identical to TRBD2. Germline V gene data show CDR1 as SGHRS and CDR2 as YFSETQ. Trimming took 0 bases from V and 1 from J; bases not matched to a gene: 6. This CDR3 is built from 16 residues. CDR3 nucleotides: TGCGCCAGCAGCTTGGGGGGGTCTAGCGGCCAAGAGACCCAGTACTTC. Translation gives CASSLGGSSGQETQYF.

The rearrangement links TRBV19 to TRBJ1-2; TRBD1 aligns across 8 bases. This CDR3 is built from 14 residues. The germline V gene encodes CDR1 LNHDA and CDR2 SQIVND (reference sequence). Trimming at V came to 3 bases and at J to 8 bases, leaving 8 bases not matched to a gene. The CDR3 loop is CASSIEDREAGYTF. The CDR3 nucleotides read TGTGCCAGTAGTATTGAGGACAGGGAAGCGGGCTACACCTTC. Variable domain in full (rest from reference TRBV19 and TRBJ1-2): DGGITQSPKYLFRKEGQNVTLSCEQNLNHDAMYWYRQDPGQGLRLIYYSQIVNDFQKGDIAEGYSVSREKKESFPLTVTSAQKNPTAFYLCASSIEDREAGYTFGSGTRLTVV.

The J gene is TRBJ1-2, the V gene TRBV27, with D perhaps matching TRBD1 (6 bases). Germline V gives CDR1 MNHEY, CDR2 SMNVEV (reference sequence). V was shortened by 8 bases and J by 7 bases, with 20 bases between the two germline ends. The CDR3 loop spans 14 amino acids. CDR3 protein: CASGRRDNGSGYTF. As DNA, the CDR3 is TGTGCCAGCGGAAGACGGGACAACGGGAGTGGCTACACCTTC.

The chain employs TRBV9 and TRBJ2-5; D may be TRBD2 (5 bases). This CDR3 has 14 amino acids. V was trimmed by 3 bases and J by 1 base, leaving 10 bases between them. Germline CDR1 is SGDLS and CDR2 is YYNGEE. CDR3 bases: TGTGCCAGCAGCGCCCAGAGGGCCCAAGAGACCCAGTACTTC. This codes for CASSAQRAQETQYF. Together with reference TRBV9 and TRBJ2-5, the CDR3 gives the full variable domain: DSGVTQTPKHLITATGQRVTLRCSPRSGDLSVYWYQQSLDQGLQFLIQYYNGEERAKGNILERFSAQQFPDLHSELNLSSLELGDSALYFCASSAQRAQETQYFGPGTRLLVL.

The V gene is TRBV4-1, the J gene TRBJ2-5; D may be TRBD1 (7 bases). Per germline, CDR1 MGHRA and CDR2 YSYEKL. This CDR3 region has 15 residues. With 1 base removed from V and 3 bases from J, the gap between germline ends came to 12 bases. This CDR3 is CASSQVARGEETQYF. The CDR3, as DNA: TGCGCCAGCAGCCAAGTCGCCAGGGGGGAAGAGACCCAGTACTTC.

The rearrangement uses TRBV6-5 and TRBJ2-5, with no clear D. The CDR3 consists of 14 residues. V lost 6 bases to trimming and J lost 2 bases, with 13 bases between them. CDR1 and CDR2 from the germline V gene are MNHEY and SVGAGI. In nucleotides, the CDR3 is TGTGCCAGCAGCCTACAGTTCAGGCAAGAGACCCAGTACTTC. Amino acid sequence: CASSLQFRQETQYF.

The genes are TRBV18 and TRBJ2-3; 8 nucleotides line up with TRBD2. CDR1 and CDR2 from the germline V gene are KGHSH and LQKENI. Germline trimming cut 0 bases from V and 8 bases from J; bases unmatched to any gene: 10. The CDR3 sequence is 16 residues long. CDR3 bases: TGTGCCAGCTCACCACCGGGTCAGAGCGGGAGACTTACGCAGTATTTT. This sequence encodes CASSPPGQSGRLTQYF. The complete variable domain, with remaining parts taken from reference TRBV18 and TRBJ2-3, reads NAGVMQNPRHLVRRRGQEARLRCSPMKGHSHVYWYRQLPEEGLKFMVYLQKENIIDESGMPKERFSAEFPKEGPSILRIQQVVRGDSAAYFCASSPPGQSGRLTQYFGPGTRLTVL.

The chain combines TRBV5-6 with TRBJ2-3, with a weak D call TRBD2 (6 bases). V lost 5 bases, J lost 0 bases, and 13 bases lay in between. Germline-derived CDR1 and CDR2 are SGHDT and YYEEEE. The CDR3 length is 15 residues. The CDR3 sequence is CASSQAGSSTDTQYF. The CDR3, as DNA: TGTGCCAGCAGTCAAGCGGGTTCTAGCACAGATACGCAGTATTTT.

The chain recombines TRBV7-2 with TRBJ1-5, with 8 bases matching TRBD1. This CDR3 spans 14 amino acids. Looked up from germline, CDR1 is SGHTA and CDR2 is FQGNSA. The V segment lost 3 bases and the J segment 4 bases; nucleotides outside the gene matches: 2. The CDR3 DNA reads as TGTGCCAGCAGCTTGAGACAGGGGAATCAGCCCCAGCATTTT. It encodes CASSLRQGNQPQHF.

V usage is TRBV5-1 and J usage is TRBJ2-1; 9 bases map to TRBD2. The germline V gene encodes CDR1 SGHRS and CDR2 YFSETQ. The J segment lost 9 bases and the V segment lost 0 bases, leaving 1 base of the junction unmatched. The CDR3 sequence is 13 residues long. The CDR3 protein is CASSLVLAGEQFF. The CDR3, as DNA: TGCGCCAGCAGCTTGGTACTAGCGGGTGAGCAGTTCTTC.

The V call is TRBV2, the J call TRBJ2-1; 14 bases fit TRBD2. V gave up 0 bases and J gave up 2 bases; unmatched junction bases: 9. The CDR3 is 20 amino acids. Germline lookup yields CDR1 SNHLY and CDR2 FYNNEI. CDR3 coding DNA: TGTGCCAGCAGTGAAGCCGTGGGACTAGCGGGAGTGGGTGCCTACAATGAGCAGTTCTTC. Residues: CASSEAVGLAGVGAYNEQFF.

This clone is a singleton in its sample. The gene calls are TRBV7-6 and TRBJ2-1, with TRBD2 identical over 15 bases. V gave up 4 bases and J gave up 9 bases; unmatched junction bases: 4. Germline V CDR1 and CDR2: SGHVS, FNYEAQ. The CDR3 contains 15 residues. The CDR3 DNA is TGTGCCAGCAGCTCTGGACTAGCGGGAGGGGGTGAGCAGTTCTTC. This sequence encodes CASSSGLAGGGEQFF.

The chain carries TRBV18 and TRBJ1-5; TRBD1 matches at 8 bases. Germline CDR1 is KGHSH and CDR2 is LQKENI. Trimming at V came to 4 bases and at J to 5 bases, leaving 7 bases not matched to a gene. The CDR3 totals 15 residues. The CDR3, as DNA: TGTGCCAGCTCACAGGCAGGGGGCGGCTATCAGCCCCAGCATTTT. Translating gives CASSQAGGGYQPQHF.